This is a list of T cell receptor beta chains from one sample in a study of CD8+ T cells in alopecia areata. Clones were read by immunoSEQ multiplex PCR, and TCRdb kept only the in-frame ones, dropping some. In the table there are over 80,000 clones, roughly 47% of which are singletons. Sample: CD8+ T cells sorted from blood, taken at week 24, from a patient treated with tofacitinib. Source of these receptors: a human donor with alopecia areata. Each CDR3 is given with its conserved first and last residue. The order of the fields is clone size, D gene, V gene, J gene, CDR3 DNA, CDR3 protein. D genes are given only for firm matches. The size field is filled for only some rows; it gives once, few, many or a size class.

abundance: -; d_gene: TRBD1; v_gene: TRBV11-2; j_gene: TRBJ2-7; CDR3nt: TGTGCCAGCAGTTTACTCCGGGACAGGGGCCACGAGCAGTACTTC; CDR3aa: CASSLLRDRGHEQYF
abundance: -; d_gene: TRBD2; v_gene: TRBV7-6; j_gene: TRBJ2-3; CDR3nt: TGTGCCAGCAGCTTAGAGGCGGGAGGGCCCGCAGATACGCAGTATTTT; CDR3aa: CASSLEAGGPADTQYF
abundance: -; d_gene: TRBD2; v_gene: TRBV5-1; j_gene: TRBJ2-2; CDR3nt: TGCGCCAGCAGCCCGCTGGTTCTAGCGGGAGGGAACGCCGGGGAGCTGTTTTTT; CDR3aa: CASSPLVLAGGNAGELFF
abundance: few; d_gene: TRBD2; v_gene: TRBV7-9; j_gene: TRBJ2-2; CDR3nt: TGTGCCAGCAGCTTAACCGGGACTAGTCCCACCGGGGAGCTGTTTTTT; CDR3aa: CASSLTGTSPTGELFF
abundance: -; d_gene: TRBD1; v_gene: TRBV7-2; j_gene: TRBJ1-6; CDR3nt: TGTGCCAGCAGCCAGACAGGGATCGCGGAAAATTCACCCCTCCACTTT; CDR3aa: CASSQTGIAENSPLHF
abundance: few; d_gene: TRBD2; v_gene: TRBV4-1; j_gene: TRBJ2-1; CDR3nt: TGCGCCAGCAGCCTTCGGGTAGCGGGAGACAATGAGCAGTTCTTC; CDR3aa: CASSLRVAGDNEQFF
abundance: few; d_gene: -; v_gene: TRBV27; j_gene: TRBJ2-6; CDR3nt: TGTGCCAGCAGTCTAACAGGTCTGGCCAACGTCCTGACTTTC; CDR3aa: CASSLTGLANVLTF
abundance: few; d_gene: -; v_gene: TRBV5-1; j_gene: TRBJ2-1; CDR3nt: TGCGCCAGCAGCTTGGGGAATGAGCAGTTCTTC; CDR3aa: CASSLGNEQFF
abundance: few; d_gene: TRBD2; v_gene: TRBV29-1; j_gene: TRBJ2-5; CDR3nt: TGCAGCGTTGTGGGACTAGTAGCCGAGACCCAGTACTTC; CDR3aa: CSVVGLVAETQYF
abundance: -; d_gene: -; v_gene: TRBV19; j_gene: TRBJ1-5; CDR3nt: TGTGCCAGTAGTATAGGGGCCCAGCCCCAGCATTTT; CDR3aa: CASSIGAQPQHF
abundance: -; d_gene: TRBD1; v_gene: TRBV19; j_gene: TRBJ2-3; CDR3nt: TGTGCCAGTACCTGGGACAGGGAGGAGGATACGCAGTATTTT; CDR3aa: CASTWDREEDTQYF
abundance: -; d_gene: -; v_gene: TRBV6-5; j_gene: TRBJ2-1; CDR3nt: TGTGCCAGCAGATTTAGCGGATCCTACAATGAGCAGTTCTTC; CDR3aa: CASRFSGSYNEQFF
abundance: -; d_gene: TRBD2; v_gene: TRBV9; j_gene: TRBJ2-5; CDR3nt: TGTGCCAGCAGCGTTAGCGGGAGCTATGAGACCCAGTACTTC; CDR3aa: CASSVSGSYETQYF
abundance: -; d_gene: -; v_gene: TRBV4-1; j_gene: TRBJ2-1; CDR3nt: TGCGCCAGCAGCCAAGCTAGGGACTCTCACAATGAGCAGTTCTTC; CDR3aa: CASSQARDSHNEQFF
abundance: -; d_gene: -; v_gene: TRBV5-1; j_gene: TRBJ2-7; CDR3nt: TGCGCCAGCAGCTCCTCAACCGACCATCTAGGCGAGCAGTACTTC; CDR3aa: CASSSSTDHLGEQYF
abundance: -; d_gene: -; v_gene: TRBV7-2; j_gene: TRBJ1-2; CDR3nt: TGTGCCAGCAGCTCCCAAGGCCCTAACTATGGCTACACCTTC; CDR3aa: CASSSQGPNYGYTF
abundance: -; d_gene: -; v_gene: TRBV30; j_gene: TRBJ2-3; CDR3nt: TGTGCCTGGAGTCCAGGGAGCACAGATACGCAGTATTTT; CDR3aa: CAWSPGSTDTQYF
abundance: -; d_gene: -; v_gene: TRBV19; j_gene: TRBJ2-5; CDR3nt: TGTGCCAGTAGTAACCGAAAAGAGACCCAGTACTTC; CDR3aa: CASSNRKETQYF
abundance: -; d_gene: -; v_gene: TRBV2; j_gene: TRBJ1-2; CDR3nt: TGTGCCGGGAAAAGCTATGGCTACACCTTC; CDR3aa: CAGKSYGYTF
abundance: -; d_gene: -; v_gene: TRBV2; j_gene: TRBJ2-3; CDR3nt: TGTGCCAGCAGTGAGCGGCTAGCGCGAAACACAGATACGCAGTATTTT; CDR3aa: CASSERLARNTDTQYF
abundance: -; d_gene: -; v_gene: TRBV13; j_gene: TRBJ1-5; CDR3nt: TGTGCCAGCAGCTTCGGGAGCAATCAGCCCCAGCATTTT; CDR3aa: CASSFGSNQPQHF
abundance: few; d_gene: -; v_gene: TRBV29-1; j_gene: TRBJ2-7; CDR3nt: TGCAGCGTTTTGGGGGCCCCCTACGAGCAGTACTTC; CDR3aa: CSVLGAPYEQYF
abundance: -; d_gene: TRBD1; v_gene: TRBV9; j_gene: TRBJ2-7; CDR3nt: TGTGCCAGCAGCACCTCGGGACAGGAGTCCTACGAGCAGTACTTC; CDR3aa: CASSTSGQESYEQYF
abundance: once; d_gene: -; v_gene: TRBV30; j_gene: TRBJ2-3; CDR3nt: TGTGCCTGGAGTGTATCAGATACGCAGTATTTT; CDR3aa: CAWSVSDTQYF
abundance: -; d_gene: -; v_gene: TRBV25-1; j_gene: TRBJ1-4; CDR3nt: TGTGCCAGCAGTGACGTGGGAGAAAAACTGTTTTTT; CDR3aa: CASSDVGEKLFF
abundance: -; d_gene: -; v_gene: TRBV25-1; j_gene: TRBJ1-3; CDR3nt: TGTGCCAGCGGAGGACCGGGTACTCCTGGCTCTGGAAACACCATATATTTT; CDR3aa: CASGGPGTPGSGNTIYF
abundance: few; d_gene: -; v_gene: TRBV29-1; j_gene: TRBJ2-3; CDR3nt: TGCAGCGTTGAGCACTTAGGGGACCCAGATACGCAGTATTTT; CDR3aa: CSVEHLGDPDTQYF
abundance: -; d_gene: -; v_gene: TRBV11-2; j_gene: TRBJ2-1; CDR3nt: TGTGCCAGCAGTCCAGGACATAGCTCCTACAATGAGCAGTTCTTC; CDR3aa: CASSPGHSSYNEQFF
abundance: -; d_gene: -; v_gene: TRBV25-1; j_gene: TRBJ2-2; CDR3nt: TGTGCCAGCAGTGACGTCGGAACCACCGGGGAGCTGTTTTTT; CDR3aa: CASSDVGTTGELFF
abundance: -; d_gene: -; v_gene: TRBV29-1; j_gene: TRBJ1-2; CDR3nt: TGCAGCGTTGAGGAGGGTTTGGACTATGGCTACACCTTC; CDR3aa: CSVEEGLDYGYTF
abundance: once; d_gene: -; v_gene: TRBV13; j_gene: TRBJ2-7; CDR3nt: TGTGCCAGCAGCCTTAGGGAAAGCTCCTACGAGCAGTACTTC; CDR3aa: CASSLRESSYEQYF
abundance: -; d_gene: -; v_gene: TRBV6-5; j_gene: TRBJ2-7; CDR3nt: TGTGCCAGCAGCAGTACGTCCTACGAGCAGTACTTC; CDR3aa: CASSSTSYEQYF
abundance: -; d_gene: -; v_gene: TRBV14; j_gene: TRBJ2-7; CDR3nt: TGTGCCAGCAGCCAAGAAGCTGGCGAGCAGTACTTC; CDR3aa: CASSQEAGEQYF
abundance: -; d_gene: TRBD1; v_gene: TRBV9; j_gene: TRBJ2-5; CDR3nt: TGTGCCAGCAGCGCATGGGACAGGGGGGAGACCCAGTACTTC; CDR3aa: CASSAWDRGETQYF
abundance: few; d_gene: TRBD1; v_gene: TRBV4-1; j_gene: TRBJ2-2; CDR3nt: TGCGCCAGCAGCCCTAACAGGGGATTAAACACCGGGGAGCTGTTTTTT; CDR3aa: CASSPNRGLNTGELFF
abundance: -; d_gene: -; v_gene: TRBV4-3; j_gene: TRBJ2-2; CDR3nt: TGCGCCAGCAGCCAAGAGTCGTTTGAGCCGGATAACACCGGGGAGCTGTTTTTT; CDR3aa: CASSQESFEPDNTGELFF
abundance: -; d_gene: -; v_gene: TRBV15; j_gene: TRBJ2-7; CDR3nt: TGTGCCACCAGCACAAACTCCTACGAGCAGTACTTC; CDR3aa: CATSTNSYEQYF
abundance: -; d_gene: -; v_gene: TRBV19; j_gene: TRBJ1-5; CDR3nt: TGTGCCAGTAGTATAGATAGTGGCCTAAATCAGCCCCAGCATTTT; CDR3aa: CASSIDSGLNQPQHF
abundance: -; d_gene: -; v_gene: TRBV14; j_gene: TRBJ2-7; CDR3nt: TGTGCCAGCAGCCTGAGGGGGGGCGTCGAGCAGTACTTC; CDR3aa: CASSLRGGVEQYF
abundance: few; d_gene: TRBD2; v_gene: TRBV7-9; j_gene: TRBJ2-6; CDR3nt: TGTGCCAGCAGCTTCCCCCAGACTAGCGGAAGCTCTGGGGCCAACGTCCTGACTTTC; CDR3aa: CASSFPQTSGSSGANVLTF
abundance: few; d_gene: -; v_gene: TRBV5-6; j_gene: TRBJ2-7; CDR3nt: TGTGCCAGCAGCTTGAGACTGTCCTACGAGCAGTACTTC; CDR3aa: CASSLRLSYEQYF
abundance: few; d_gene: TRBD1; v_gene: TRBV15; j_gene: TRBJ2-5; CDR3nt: TGTGCCACCAGCAGACGCCCGACAGGGATCGAAGAGACCCAGTACTTC; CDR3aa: CATSRRPTGIEETQYF
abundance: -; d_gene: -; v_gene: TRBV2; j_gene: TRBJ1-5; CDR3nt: TGTGCCAGCAGTGAGTGGAGATTCAATCAGCCCCAGCATTTT; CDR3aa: CASSEWRFNQPQHF
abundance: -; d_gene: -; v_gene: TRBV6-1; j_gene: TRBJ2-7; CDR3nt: TGTGCCAGCATCAGTGGCTCCTACGAGCAGTACTTC; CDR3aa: CASISGSYEQYF
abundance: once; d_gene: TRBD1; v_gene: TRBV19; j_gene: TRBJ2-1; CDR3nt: TGTGCCAGTAGTATAACCGGGACAGAAGCCTACAATGAGCAGTTCTTC; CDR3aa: CASSITGTEAYNEQFF